A single sample is the source of the 14 T cell receptor beta chains below, sequenced in a study of shared clonotypes between healthy human individuals. TCRdb keeps only in-frame clones here, not all; method: immunoSEQ multiplex PCR. This table has 550,000 to 750,000 clones, about 95% appearing once. CD45RO-negative CD8 cells positively selected for CCR7 made up the naive population, which excluded terminally differentiated effector memory CD45RA+ cells. The sequenced sample was naive CD8+ T cells sorted from blood. Receptors originate from a woman between 25 and 40 years old in good health.

The V and J genes are TRBV28 and TRBJ2-5, with D possibly matching TRBD2 (6 bases). Germline V CDR1 and CDR2: MDHEN, SYDVKM. Between the trimmed V and J ends, which lost 7 bases and 7 bases, there was a span of 13 bases. The CDR3 is made up of 12 amino acids. DNA for the CDR3: TGTGCCAGCACAGCGGGCCGTGGGACCCAGTACTTC. This gives the protein CASTAGRGTQYF.

The genes are TRBV19 and TRBJ2-7, with D perhaps assigned TRBD1 or TRBD2 (5 bases each). There are 14 residues in the CDR3. V gave up 4 bases and J gave up 6 bases, with 16 bases separating them. Germline V gene data show CDR1 as LNHDA and CDR2 as SQIVND (reference sequence). The CDR3 DNA follows: TGTGCCAGTAGTAGTCCCGGGACCGCAATCGAGCAGTACTTC. Protein sequence: CASSSPGTAIEQYF.

The rearrangement uses TRBV19 and TRBJ2-1; no clear D gene. This CDR3 spans 14 amino acids. Germline loops: CDR1 LNHDA, CDR2 SQIVND (reference sequence). Trimming removed 2 bases at V and 4 bases at J, with 9 bases between. CDR3 amino acids: CASSILPSYNEQFF. In nucleotides, the CDR3 is TGTGCCAGTAGTATACTTCCCTCTTACAATGAGCAGTTCTTC.

The CDR3 coding sequence is TGTGCCAGTAGTGGCGGACAGGGAGGCTCCTACGAGCAGTACTTC. Translation gives CASSGGQGGSYEQYF. V and J are TRBV19 and TRBJ2-7, with 8 bases lining up with TRBD1. Unmatched junction bases numbered 6, after V lost 5 bases and J lost 0 bases. CDR3 length: 15 amino acids. The germline V gene has CDR1 LNHDA and CDR2 SQIVND (reference sequence).

CDR3: CAGGRDASSYEQYF. CDR3 coding DNA: TGTGCCGGAGGACGGGACGCAAGCTCCTACGAGCAGTACTTC. The chain uses TRBV5-4 and TRBJ2-7, with D perhaps assigned TRBD1 or TRBD2 (5 bases each). There are 14 residues in the CDR3. Germline assignment: CDR1 SGHNT and CDR2 YYREEE (reference sequence). Trimming stripped 10 bases from V and 0 bases from J, with 17 bases between.

The chain employs TRBV28 and TRBJ2-5; the D gene is possibly TRBD1 (6 bases). There are 14 residues in the CDR3. Germline CDR1 and CDR2: MDHEN and SYDVKM. V was clipped by 2 bases and J by 1 base, with 8 bases between them. Written as DNA, the CDR3 is TGTGCCAGCAGTTTAATCAGGGGCCAAGAGACCCAGTACTTC. This encodes CASSLIRGQETQYF.

This clone has just one count. This chain links TRBV6-5 with TRBJ1-2; TRBD1 matches at 7 bases. The CDR3 runs 14 residues. Germline V lookup: CDR1 MNHEY, CDR2 SVGAGI. V gave up 6 bases and J gave up 3 bases; unmatched junction bases: 7. The CDR3 here is CASRDREGYYGYTF. Written as DNA, the CDR3 is TGTGCCAGCAGAGACAGGGAGGGATACTATGGCTACACCTTC.

The V call is TRBV4-2, the J call TRBJ2-7; either TRBD1 or TRBD2 may supply D (5 bases each). The germline V gene encodes CDR1 LGHNA and CDR2 YNFKEQ. The CDR3 is 14 amino acids. V lost 0 bases and J lost 3, with 9 bases in between. In DNA, the CDR3 is TGTGCCAGCAGCCAAGAAGAGGGGAACTACGAGCAGTACTTC. As protein: CASSQEEGNYEQYF.

The rearrangement links TRBV6-5 to TRBJ2-7; 10 bases match TRBD2. CDR3 length: 15 residues. CDR1 is MNHEY and CDR2 is SVGAGI in the germline V gene. The ends lost 6 bases at V and 2 bases at J; junction bases unmatched: 7. The CDR3 region has the DNA TGTGCCAGCAGCCACGGGACTAGCGAGGCCTACGAGCAGTACTTC. Its protein product is CASSHGTSEAYEQYF.

The gene calls are TRBV5-8 and TRBJ1-1; D unclear. The V and J ends lost 1 base and 0 bases respectively, with 7 bases between them. The CDR3 spans 14 residues. Germline CDR1 is SGHTS and CDR2 is YDEGEE. CDR3 sequence reads: CASSLTVMNTEAFF. As DNA, the CDR3 is TGTGCCAGCAGCTTGACCGTGATGAACACTGAAGCTTTCTTT.

The chain is built from TRBV5-6 and TRBJ1-1; 9 bases match TRBD1. J lost 1 base, V lost 2 bases, and 6 bases had no gene match. This CDR3 is 16 amino acids long. Germline loops: CDR1 SGHDT, CDR2 YYEEEE. The CDR3 DNA sequence: TGTGCCAGCAGCTTACAGGGGGCGATGAAGAACACTGAAGCTTTCTTT. It encodes CASSLQGAMKNTEAFF.

The chain is built from TRBV13 and TRBJ2-3, with unresolved D. This CDR3 has 14 amino acids. In germline, CDR1 is PRHDT, CDR2 FYEKMQ (reference sequence). Trimming stripped 5 bases from V and 3 bases from J, with 12 bases between. CDR3: CASSPPPRTDTQYF. The CDR3, as DNA: TGTGCCAGCAGCCCGCCCCCTAGGACAGATACGCAGTATTTT.

V and J are TRBV10-3 and TRBJ2-7, with 8 positions matching TRBD1. Per germline, CDR1 ENHRY and CDR2 SYGVKD. The CDR3 consists of 17 residues. Losses at the gene ends were 8 bases for V and 0 bases for J; bases not matched to a gene: 15. The CDR3 region has the DNA TGTGCCATCGAGGCAGGGGGCGACGGGTCGAGCTCCTACGAGCAGTACTTC. It is translated as CAIEAGGDGSSSYEQYF.

The CDR3 DNA is TGTGCCAGCAGCCCTGGACTAGCGGGAGCCTACGAGCAGTACTTC. Translating it yields CASSPGLAGAYEQYF. The chain carries TRBV9 and TRBJ2-7; 13 bases are a match to TRBD2. Germline CDR1 is SGDLS and CDR2 is YYNGEE. The junction had 3 bases not matched to a gene; V was cut back by 4 bases and J by 2 bases. The CDR3 consists of 15 residues.